This is a list of T cell receptor beta chains from one sample in a study of T cell responses to AZD1222 COVID-19 vaccine. The table came from immunoSEQ multiplex PCR; TCRdb's copy has only in-frame clones and leaves some out. The sample consists of roughly 100,000 clones, 82% of them appearing once. The sample was peripheral blood, taken on day 0 of AZD1222 vaccination. These receptors originate from an adult in good health. CDR3s include the opening cysteine and the closing phenylalanine or tryptophan. Fields, in order: V gene, J gene, CDR3 protein.

>TRBV12-3/TRBV12-4|TRBJ1-2
CASSFGYGYTF
>TRBV15|TRBJ2-3
CATSRSRDSTDTQYF
>TRBV14|TRBJ1-6
CASSSQGAINSPLHF
>TRBV12-3/TRBV12-4|TRBJ2-1
CASSLASYNEQFF
>TRBV27|TRBJ1-1
CASSPPKGSPTGTEAFF
>TRBV7-2|TRBJ2-7
CASSPDRGFRDYTYEQYF
>TRBV19|TRBJ1-6
CASSGFKGQETYNSPLHF
>TRBV2|TRBJ2-5
CASSENGRGSQETQYF
>TRBV30|TRBJ1-1
CAWGLGQGTEAFF
>TRBV5-1|TRBJ2-7
CASSFARPDRGSYEQYF
>TRBV19|TRBJ1-2
CASSAPQGALDGYTF
>TRBV11-2|TRBJ2-3
CASSQSGPDLGADTQYF
>TRBV6-5|TRBJ2-1
CASSNSGGSYNEQFF
>TRBV5-5|TRBJ1-5
CASRYGPGSNQPQHF
>TRBV4-1|TRBJ1-6
CASSHVGQTNSPLHF
>TRBV11-2|TRBJ1-4
CASSPPATNEKLFF
>TRBV2|TRBJ1-3
CASSHRGFSGNTIYF
>TRBV4-3|TRBJ2-7
CASSWSGGYEQYF
>TRBV5-4|TRBJ2-5
CASSLRGGQETQYF
>TRBV4-2|TRBJ1-2
CASSQRLFLDLKGYTF
>TRBV11-2|TRBJ1-3
CASSFFAVDAPGNTIYF
>TRBV12-3/TRBV12-4|TRBJ1-4
CASSLRVREKLFF
>TRBV27|TRBJ2-1
CASSLSWGLGNEQFF
>TRBV10-3|TRBJ2-3
CAISPITSLSTDTQYF
>TRBV7-2|TRBJ2-7
CASSLKAGQSGGGEQYF
>TRBV19|TRBJ2-7
CASSMRVYYAEQYF
>TRBV11-1|TRBJ1-6
CASSQGYNSPLHF
>TRBV20-1|TRBJ1-2
CSADRGYGYTF
>TRBV25-1|TRBJ2-5
CASSGWAPQETQYF
>TRBV7-2|TRBJ1-4
CASSLRGGEKLFF
>TRBV7-2|TRBJ2-1
CASSLSRQIYNEQFF
>TRBV3-1/TRBV3-2|TRBJ2-5
CASSQYHGGTQYF
>TRBV3-1/TRBV3-2|TRBJ2-1
CASSQGGTSGPNEQFF
>TRBV27|TRBJ1-2
CASRPGQGHGYTF
>TRBV6-5|TRBJ2-1
CASSNTQGNEQFF
>TRBV7-9|TRBJ2-7
CASSLIGKSSYEQYF
>TRBV5-1|TRBJ1-5
CASSLEGQPQHF
>TRBV4-2|TRBJ2-7
CASSQDPGGLYEQYF
>TRBV18|TRBJ1-2
CASSPSPTGGYGYTF
>TRBV6-2/TRBV6-3|TRBJ2-7
CASSYVSGTGGYEQYF
>TRBV10-3|TRBJ2-7
CAISPDRRQYF
>TRBV11-3|TRBJ1-3
CASSLGPGAGNTIYF
>TRBV7-2|TRBJ1-2
CASSLAVEVRNYGYTF
>TRBV11-2|TRBJ2-7
CASSPHADNIYEQYF
>TRBV7-2|TRBJ2-2
CASSLFVANTGELFF
>TRBV5-1|TRBJ1-1
CASSEVGGTEAFF